The rows below give T cell receptor beta chains drawn from one sample of a study of control samples from healthy donors and cancer patients. The table came from immunoSEQ multiplex PCR; TCRdb's copy has only in-frame clones and leaves some out. The sample yields about 77,000 clones, around 92% seen once. Sequencing used blood. These receptors all come from a woman aged 55-75 years in good health. CDR3s include the opening cysteine and the closing phenylalanine or tryptophan. Fields, in order: J gene, D gene, V gene, clone size, CDR3 DNA, CDR3 protein. A D gene is named only where the DNA matches it firmly. The size field is filled for only some rows; it gives once, few, many or a size class.

j_gene: TRBJ1-2; d_gene: NA; v_gene: TRBV28; abundance: NA; CDR3nt: TGTGCCAGCAGTTTACCCGCTGAAGCTAACTATGGCTACACCTTC; CDR3aa: CASSLPAEANYGYTF
j_gene: TRBJ2-7; d_gene: NA; v_gene: TRBV28; abundance: few; CDR3nt: TGTGCCAGCAGTTCGGCTGGCAGAGGTAACGAGCAGTACTTC; CDR3aa: CASSSAGRGNEQYF
j_gene: TRBJ2-5; d_gene: NA; v_gene: TRBV7-9; abundance: NA; CDR3nt: TGTGCCAGCAGCTTACTCCGAGAGACCCAGTACTTC; CDR3aa: CASSLLRETQYF
j_gene: TRBJ2-3; d_gene: TRBD2; v_gene: TRBV2; abundance: NA; CDR3nt: TGTGCCAGCAGGCCCGGACTAGCGGGAGTGATAGATACGCAGTATTTT; CDR3aa: CASRPGLAGVIDTQYF
j_gene: TRBJ1-3; d_gene: TRBD1; v_gene: TRBV7-3; abundance: NA; CDR3nt: TGTGCCAGCAGCTTAACCGGGACAGGGGGCGGAAACACCATATATTTT; CDR3aa: CASSLTGTGGGNTIYF
j_gene: TRBJ1-2; d_gene: NA; v_gene: TRBV27; abundance: once; CDR3nt: TGTGCCAGCACTACGGGGGCCACTCTGGGCGATGGCTACACCTTC; CDR3aa: CASTTGATLGDGYTF
j_gene: TRBJ2-1; d_gene: TRBD2; v_gene: TRBV18; abundance: NA; CDR3nt: TGTGCCAGCTCAAGACTAGCGGGAGAGGACAATGAGCAGTTCTTC; CDR3aa: CASSRLAGEDNEQFF
j_gene: TRBJ1-6; d_gene: NA; v_gene: TRBV25-1; abundance: NA; CDR3nt: TGTGCCAGCAGTCAGGGAATTGCAAATTCACCCCTCCACTTT; CDR3aa: CASSQGIANSPLHF
j_gene: TRBJ2-2; d_gene: TRBD1; v_gene: TRBV5-4; abundance: NA; CDR3nt: TGTGCCAGCAGGACGACAGGGACCGGCGGGGAGCTGTTTTTT; CDR3aa: CASRTTGTGGELFF
j_gene: TRBJ2-7; d_gene: TRBD2; v_gene: TRBV2; abundance: NA; CDR3nt: TGTGCCACCGCCGGGGGGGGGAGTAGGTACGAGCAGTACTTC; CDR3aa: CATAGGGSRYEQYF
j_gene: TRBJ2-4; d_gene: TRBD1; v_gene: TRBV19; abundance: NA; CDR3nt: TGTGCCAGTAGACCGACAGGGGGAAACATTCAGTACTTC; CDR3aa: CASRPTGGNIQYF